This T cell receptor (beta chain) was recovered during a study of T cell repertoires in cytomegalovirus infection. From the reads, TCRdb called clonotypes with MiXCR, one entry per CDR3 protein. The sample records a few hundred thousand distinct CDR3 sequences, roughly 42% being singletons. Regarding this clonotype: Its target is unknown.

The germline V gene encodes CDR1 SGHTA and CDR2 FQGNSA. With 5 bases clipped from V and 9 bases from J, the junction kept 8 bases outside the gene matches. This CDR3 spans 13 amino acids. This specimen was cultured PBMCs, taken from culture after CMV antigen stimulation. The TCR originated in a human donor in good health (CMV status not recorded). Some clones in this sample may be carry-over from other donors' samples. The chain carries TRBV7-2 and TRBJ2-3; 7 bases map to TRBD2. The CDR3 nucleotides are TGTGCCAGCAGCCCCCATAGCGGGCACACGCAGTATTTT. Protein sequence: CASSPHSGHTQYF. Variable domain in full (rest from reference TRBV7-2 and TRBJ2-3): GAGVSQSPSNKVTEKGKDVELRCDPISGHTALYWYRQSLGQGLEFLIYFQGNSAPDKSGLPSDRFSAERTGGSVSTLTIQRTQQEDSAVYLCASSPHSGHTQYFGPGTRLTVL.